Each of the 15 T cell receptor beta chains below was sequenced from the same sample in a study of T cell responses to AZD1222 COVID-19 vaccine. TCRdb keeps only in-frame clones here, not all; method: immunoSEQ multiplex PCR. The data contain some 130,000 clones, just over 85% of them singletons. The input for sequencing was peripheral blood, taken on day 0 of AZD1222 vaccination. These receptors were collected from an adult in good health.

This clone was observed a few times. The chain employs TRBV19 and TRBJ1-6; D remains ambiguous. V lost 9 bases, J lost 0 bases, and 21 bases lay in between. This CDR3 region has 18 residues. CDR1 and CDR2 from the germline V gene are LNHDA and SQIVND (reference sequence). The CDR3 is CASSWGYKESSYNSPLHF. The CDR3 DNA sequence: TGTGCCAGCTCCTGGGGTTACAAGGAGAGCTCCTATAATTCACCCCTCCACTTT. Using reference TRBV19 and TRBJ1-6 for the parts outside the CDR3, the full variable domain is DGGITQSPKYLFRKEGQNVTLSCEQNLNHDAMYWYRQDPGQGLRLIYYSQIVNDFQKGDIAEGYSVSREKKESFPLTVTSAQKNPTAFYLCASSWGYKESSYNSPLHFGNGTRLTVT.

The V and J genes are TRBV6-5 and TRBJ1-2, with D perhaps matching TRBD1 (6 bases). The germline V gene has CDR1 MNHEY and CDR2 SVGAGI. The V and J ends lost 6 bases and 2 bases respectively, with 13 bases between them. The length of the CDR3 is 14 residues. The CDR3 nucleotides are TGTGCCAGCAGAAGGGGGGGGGCGAACTATGGCTACACCTTC. It is translated as CASRRGGANYGYTF.

This clone was seen once. The chain links TRBV5-1 to TRBJ1-2, with 7 bases identical to TRBD1. Germline trimming cut 1 base from V and 5 bases from J; bases unmatched to any gene: 5. The CDR3 sequence is 14 residues long. Germline loops: CDR1 SGHRS, CDR2 YFSETQ. CDR3 in amino acids: CASSLTGEGYGYTF. CDR3 in DNA: TGCGCCAGCAGCTTGACAGGGGAGGGGTATGGCTACACCTTC.

The chain couples TRBV6-2 or TRBV6-3 to TRBJ2-5; 10 bases map to TRBD2. The J segment lost 2 bases and the V segment lost 4 bases, leaving 7 bases of the junction unmatched. The CDR3 runs 16 residues. Germline V lookup: CDR1 MNHEY, CDR2 SVGEGT. Here the CDR3 DNA reads TGTGCCAGCAGTTCTTCTAGCGGGGGACCTCAAGAGACCCAGTACTTC. Translating gives CASSSSSGGPQETQYF.

J is TRBJ1-4 and V is TRBV5-8; TRBD1 might be the D (6 bases). The CDR3 is 14 amino acids. The V end lost 0 bases, the J end lost 5 bases, and 8 bases lay between the germline ends. The germline gives CDR1 SGHTS, CDR2 YDEGEE. The CDR3 region has the DNA TGTGCCAGCAGCTTGGCCCAGGGGAATGAAAAACTGTTTTTT. Encoded protein: CASSLAQGNEKLFF.

The sample holds a few counts of this clone. The V gene is TRBV7-9, the J gene TRBJ2-1; D possibly corresponds to TRBD1 (5 bases). CDR3 length: 17 residues. CDR1 and CDR2 (germline): SEHNR, FQNEAQ (reference sequence). Trimming pared 4 bases from V and 2 bases from J, leaving 18 bases between. The CDR3 DNA is TGTGCCAGCAGCTCCAGCCCATCAGGGTTTCCCTACAATGAGCAGTTCTTC. Its protein product is CASSSSPSGFPYNEQFF. Supplemented by reference TRBV7-9 and TRBJ2-1, the full variable domain reads DTGVSQNPRHKITKRGQNVTFRCDPISEHNRLYWYRQTLGQGPEFLTYFQNEAQLEKSRLLSDRFSAERPKGSFSTLEIQRTEQGDSAMYLCASSSSPSGFPYNEQFFGPGTRLTVL.

CDR3 DNA: TGTGCCAGCAGCGTAGGGGACAATGGAAACACCATATATTTT. It codes for CASSVGDNGNTIYF. This chain joins TRBV9 and TRBJ1-3; maybe TRBD1 (6 bases). Deletions cut 0 bases from V and 3 bases from J, with 7 bases between. CDR1 SGDLS and CDR2 YYNGEE come from the germline V gene. This CDR3 contains 14 residues.

V usage is TRBV2 and J usage is TRBJ2-3; D might be TRBD2 (6 bases). The CDR3 runs 13 residues. The ends were cut back, 4 bases at V and 5 bases at J, with 10 bases in the middle. Per germline, CDR1 SNHLY and CDR2 FYNNEI. The CDR3 DNA reads TGTGCCAGCAGTGGTCAAGCGGGAGATACGCAGTATTTT. It encodes CASSGQAGDTQYF.

This clone was observed a few times. This rearrangement joins TRBV7-2 to TRBJ2-2, with D possibly matching TRBD1 (6 bases). V was pared by 0 bases and J by 1 base, with 9 bases between. This CDR3 is built from 16 residues. Germline lookup yields CDR1 SGHTA and CDR2 FQGNSA. The DNA for the CDR3 is TGTGCCAGCAGCTTAGCGGGACATCTGAACACCGGGGAGCTGTTTTTT. It is translated as CASSLAGHLNTGELFF.

V gene TRBV5-1 combines with J gene TRBJ2-2, with TRBD1 matching over 7 bases. Germline V gene sequence: CDR1 SGHRS, CDR2 YFSETQ. The CDR3 has 16 residues. The junction had 9 bases not matched to a gene; V was cut back by 3 bases and J by 4 bases. The DNA of the CDR3 is TGCGCCAGCAGCTCACAGGGGTTAGGAGGCACCGGGGAGCTGTTTTTT. This translates into CASSSQGLGGTGELFF.

The chain recombines TRBV12-3 or TRBV12-4 with TRBJ2-3; D gene unclear. Trimming took off 6 bases at V and 9 bases at J, with 10 bases between the two ends. The CDR3 is made up of 11 amino acids. The CDR3 DNA is TGTGCCAGCAGCTCTCCGGCAACGCAGTATTTT. It encodes CASSSPATQYF.

This chain joins TRBV6-5 and TRBJ1-2, with TRBD1 identical over 7 bases. This CDR3 contains 14 residues. Germline V gene lookup returns CDR1 MNHEY and CDR2 SVGAGI. After removal of 2 bases from V and 7 bases from J, the junction contained 7 bases not matched to a gene. The CDR3 reads CASSYGEGALGYTF. DNA for the CDR3: TGTGCCAGCAGTTACGGCGAGGGGGCCCTTGGCTACACCTTC.

The rearrangement uses TRBV6-5 and TRBJ1-2; unclear D gene. V lost 7 bases and J lost 3, with 15 bases in between. The CDR3 is made up of 14 amino acids. From germline, CDR1 is MNHEY and CDR2 SVGAGI. CDR3 sequence reads: CASTKHRTDYGYTF. In DNA form, the CDR3 reads TGTGCCAGCACTAAACATCGGACGGACTATGGCTACACCTTC.

This clone has only a few counts. The chain recombines TRBV21-1 with TRBJ2-3; the D call in the table, TRBD2, was not verified against the DNA. TRBV21-1 is deemed a pseudogene. This CDR3 is 15 amino acids long. The CDR3 DNA reads as TGTGCCAGCAGCAAAACTAGCGAGTTCCCAGATACGCAGTATTTT. It is translated as CASSKTSEFPDTQYF.

The chain couples TRBV28 to TRBJ2-7, with 7 bases aligning to TRBD1. Germline assignment: CDR1 MDHEN and CDR2 SYDVKM. Trimming at V came to 8 bases and at J to 7 bases, leaving 5 bases not matched to a gene. CDR3 size: 11 residues. The CDR3 DNA follows: TGTGCCAGCGGACAGGTTCTGGAGCAGTACTTC. Translating gives CASGQVLEQYF.